This is a list of T cell receptor beta chains from one sample in a study of response to subunit inactivated influenza vaccine. TCRdb redid the calling of the RT-PCR reads with MiXCR, one entry per CDR3 protein. The sample yields about 480,000 distinct CDR3 sequences, about 25% seen once. Sequences were derived from CD4+ T cells sorted from PBMCs, sampled 4 to 6 days after vaccination. These TCRs come from a man between 45 and 60 years old who received an inactivated influenza vaccine. Both conserved end residues are part of each CDR3. The order of the fields is D gene, clone size, J gene, V gene, CDR3 protein, CDR3 DNA. D genes are given only for firm matches. Clone sizes are given selectively: once, few, many, or a class where the clone is expanded.

>TRBD1|NA|TRBJ2-2|TRBV7-2
CASSLGAGGMGELFF
TGTGCCAGCAGCTTAGGGGCAGGGGGTATGGGGGAGCTGTTTTTT
>NA|NA|TRBJ1-6|TRBV2
CASSEVASPLHF
TGTGCCAGCAGTGAAGTGGCATCACCCCTCCACTTT
>NA|NA|TRBJ1-4|TRBV5-1
CASSLGTALGYEKLFF
TGCGCCAGCAGCCTAGGGACCGCCCTCGGGTATGAAAAACTGTTTTTT
>NA|NA|TRBJ2-1|TRBV19
CASRLALGGYNEQFF
TGTGCCAGTAGACTAGCTTTAGGGGGATACAATGAGCAGTTCTTC
>TRBD1|few|TRBJ1-1|TRBV5-5
CASSFGTGNMNTEAFF
TGTGCCAGCAGCTTCGGGACAGGTAACATGAACACTGAAGCTTTCTTT
>NA|once|TRBJ1-6|TRBV7-6
CASSYDTMGSPLHF
TGTGCCAGCAGCTATGACACCATGGGTTCACCCCTCCACTTT
>NA|NA|TRBJ2-7|TRBV4-1
CASSQFGGPTPYEQYF
TGCGCCAGCAGCCAATTCGGCGGACCGACCCCCTACGAGCAGTACTTC
>NA|many|TRBJ1-2|TRBV5-1
CASSSDSATNYGYTF
TGCGCCAGCAGCTCTGACAGCGCTACTAACTATGGCTACACCTTC
>NA|NA|TRBJ2-5|TRBV4-1
CASSQDQGGRNQETQYF
TGCGCCAGCAGCCAAGATCAGGGGGGCAGGAACCAAGAGACCCAGTACTTC
>TRBD1|few|TRBJ2-7|TRBV12-3/TRBV12-4
CASSPRTGGSEQYF
TGTGCCAGCAGTCCCCGGACAGGGGGCAGCGAGCAGTACTTC
>TRBD1|NA|TRBJ2-1|TRBV14
CASSPNHGTGVEQFF
TGTGCCAGCAGCCCTAACCACGGGACAGGAGTAGAGCAGTTCTTC
>NA|NA|TRBJ2-1|TRBV6-4
CASSEYSNSYNEQFF
TGTGCCAGCAGTGAGTATTCAAACTCCTACAATGAGCAGTTCTTC
>NA|NA|TRBJ1-5|TRBV6-1
CASSPLDSNQPQHF
TGTGCCAGCAGCCCCCTCGACAGCAATCAGCCCCAGCATTTT
>NA|NA|TRBJ2-5|TRBV9
CASSVDPDGAGAQYF
TGTGCCAGCAGCGTAGACCCCGACGGGGCTGGGGCCCAGTACTTC
>NA|NA|TRBJ1-4|TRBV10-3
CAISGDDEKLFF
TGTGCCATCAGTGGGGACGATGAAAAACTGTTTTTT
>NA|NA|TRBJ1-2|TRBV7-3
CASRQGPNYGYTF
TGTGCCAGCAGGCAGGGACCGAACTATGGCTACACCTTC
>NA|NA|TRBJ1-5|TRBV7-9
CASSSSDRGSNQPQHF
TGTGCCAGCAGCTCATCCGATAGAGGGAGCAATCAGCCCCAGCATTTT
>TRBD1|few|TRBJ1-1|TRBV7-3
CASSFSGGGGEAFF
TGTGCCAGCAGCTTTTCCGGAGGGGGCGGTGAAGCTTTCTTT
>NA|many|TRBJ2-5|TRBV7-2
CASSLGLAGETQYF
TGTGCCAGCAGTTTAGGCCTAGCAGGAGAGACCCAGTACTTC
>NA|many|TRBJ2-3|TRBV29-1
CSVEGVGSTDTQYF
TGCAGCGTTGAAGGGGTGGGTAGCACAGATACGCAGTATTTT
>TRBD1|NA|TRBJ1-5|TRBV28
CASSLPGTGKDQPQHF
TGTGCCAGCAGTTTACCCGGGACAGGGAAGGATCAGCCCCAGCATTTT
>TRBD1|NA|TRBJ2-2|TRBV4-1
CASSPTQGAGGELFF
TGCGCCAGCAGCCCAACTCAGGGGGCGGGCGGGGAGCTGTTTTTT
>NA|many|TRBJ1-2|TRBV20-1
CSAYPTAPYGYTF
TGCAGTGCTTACCCCACAGCCCCCTATGGCTACACCTTC
>NA|NA|TRBJ2-1|TRBV5-6
CASSSSLTTVNYNEQFF
TGTGCCAGCAGCTCCTCGTTGACTACCGTTAACTACAATGAGCAGTTCTTC
>TRBD2|NA|TRBJ2-3|TRBV7-7
CASSPNGAGGADTQYF
TGTGCCAGCAGCCCGAATGGAGCGGGAGGGGCAGATACGCAGTATTTT
>NA|NA|TRBJ1-5|TRBV2
CASIPGYGNQPQHF
TGTGCCAGCATCCCCGGCTATGGAAATCAGCCCCAGCATTTT
>TRBD1|few|TRBJ2-2|TRBV20-1
CSAPGQGNGELFF
TGCAGTGCTCCGGGACAGGGAAACGGGGAGCTGTTTTTT
>TRBD2|NA|TRBJ2-3|TRBV20-1
CSASLGTSGGAVTQYF
TGCAGTGCTAGCCTAGGGACTAGCGGGGGGGCTGTCACGCAGTATTTT
>NA|few|TRBJ2-1|TRBV24-1
CATSDPGKKNEQFF
TGTGCCACCAGTGATCCAGGGAAAAAGAATGAGCAGTTCTTC
>NA|NA|TRBJ1-1|TRBV14
CASSHGYVEAFF
TGTGCCAGCAGCCACGGTTATGTTGAAGCTTTCTTT
>TRBD1|NA|TRBJ1-5|TRBV5-6
CASNNRDRDQPQHF
TGTGCCAGCAACAACCGGGACAGAGATCAGCCCCAGCATTTT
>TRBD2|many|TRBJ2-7|TRBV4-1
CASRPALAGLVLPYEQYF
TGCGCCAGCAGGCCGGCCTTAGCGGGACTAGTACTCCCCTACGAGCAGTACTTC
>NA|NA|TRBJ1-1|TRBV28
CASSLRGRPAFF
TGTGCCAGCAGTTTGCGGGGGCGCCCGGCTTTCTTT
>NA|NA|TRBJ1-6|TRBV5-1
CASSPRWGDNSPLHF
TGCGCCAGCAGCCCAAGGTGGGGTGACAATTCACCCCTCCACTTT
>TRBD2|NA|TRBJ2-7|TRBV7-2
CASSRTSGIYEQYF
TGTGCCAGCAGCCGGACTAGCGGGATCTACGAGCAGTACTTC
>NA|NA|TRBJ2-5|TRBV6-1
CASRTVAMETQYF
TGTGCCAGCCGGACAGTCGCAATGGAGACCCAGTACTTC
>NA|NA|TRBJ2-6|TRBV2
CASSESRAGWTGANVLTF
TGTGCCAGCAGTGAAAGTAGGGCGGGATGGACTGGGGCCAACGTCCTGACTTTC
>NA|NA|TRBJ2-3|TRBV15
CATSRNIRGNTDTQYF
TGTGCCACCAGCAGAAACATCCGGGGGAACACAGATACGCAGTATTTT
>NA|NA|TRBJ2-1|TRBV29-1
CSVQGGVNEQFF
TGCAGCGTTCAGGGGGGGGTGAATGAGCAGTTCTTC
>TRBD1|few|TRBJ2-6|TRBV25-1
CASSDHRGRSSGANVLTF
TGTGCCAGCAGTGACCACAGGGGGCGTAGCTCTGGGGCCAACGTCCTGACTTTC
>NA|NA|TRBJ1-6|TRBV12-3/TRBV12-4
CASSFAGSGTSPLHF
TGTGCCAGCAGTTTTGCCGGTTCTGGTACTTCACCCCTCCACTTT
>TRBD2|NA|TRBJ2-7|TRBV10-3
CAISDRLAGANLHF
TGTGCCATCAGTGACCGGCTAGCGGGAGCTAACCTACACTTC
>NA|few|TRBJ2-7|TRBV7-8
CASTSTVTSYEQYF
TGTGCCAGCACCTCGACAGTCACTTCCTACGAGCAGTACTTC
>TRBD2|few|TRBJ2-3|TRBV20-1
CSTLETSGVDTQYF
TGCAGTACGCTAGAAACTAGCGGGGTAGATACGCAGTATTTT
>NA|NA|TRBJ1-2|TRBV10-3
CAISAASNYGYTF
TGTGCCATCAGTGCTGCAAGTAACTATGGCTACACCTTC
>NA|few|TRBJ1-6|TRBV12-3/TRBV12-4
CASSLEAGVNSPLHF
TGTGCCAGCAGTTTAGAGGCAGGGGTTAATTCACCCCTCCACTTT
>TRBD1|NA|TRBJ1-3|TRBV5-1
CASSLTGEVGNTIYF
TGCGCCAGCAGTTTAACAGGGGAAGTTGGAAACACCATATATTTT
>NA|NA|TRBJ2-7|TRBV5-5
CASSLEGRISYEQYF
TGTGCCAGCAGCTTGGAAGGCAGGATCTCCTACGAGCAGTACTTC
>TRBD1|NA|TRBJ2-4|TRBV3-1
CASRQGAKNIQYF
TGTGCCAGCCGACAGGGTGCCAAAAACATTCAGTACTTC
>NA|once|TRBJ2-7|TRBV4-3
CASSQESSTRPYEQYF
TGCGCCAGCAGCCAAGAAAGTAGCACGCGTCCCTACGAGCAGTACTTC
>TRBD1|few|TRBJ2-3|TRBV25-1
CASSIGQGADTQYF
TGTGCCAGCAGCATCGGACAGGGAGCAGATACGCAGTATTTT